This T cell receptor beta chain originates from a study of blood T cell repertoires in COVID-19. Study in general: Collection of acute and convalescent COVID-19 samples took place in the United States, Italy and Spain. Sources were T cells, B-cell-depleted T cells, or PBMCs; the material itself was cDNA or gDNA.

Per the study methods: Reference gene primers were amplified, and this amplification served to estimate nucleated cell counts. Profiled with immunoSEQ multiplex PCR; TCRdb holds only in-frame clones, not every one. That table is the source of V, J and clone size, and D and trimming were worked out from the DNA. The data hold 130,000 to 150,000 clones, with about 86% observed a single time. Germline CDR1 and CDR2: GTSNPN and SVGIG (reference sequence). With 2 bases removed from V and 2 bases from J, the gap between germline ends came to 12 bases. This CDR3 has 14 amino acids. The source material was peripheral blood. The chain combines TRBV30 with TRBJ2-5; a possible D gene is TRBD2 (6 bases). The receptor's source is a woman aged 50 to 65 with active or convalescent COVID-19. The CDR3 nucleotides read TGTGCCTGGAGTAACACCGGGACTCAAGAGACCCAGTACTTC. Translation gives CAWSNTGTQETQYF.